This T cell receptor beta chain originates from a study of T cell responses to AZD1222 COVID-19 vaccine. The CDR3 is made up of 13 amino acids. The ends lost 4 bases at V and 1 base at J; junction bases unmatched: 3. Germline assignment: CDR1 GTSNPN and CDR2 SVGIG (reference sequence). Note on this clone: Its antigen is unidentified.

Study outcomes and limitations: Females made up more of the donors, who were largely white British, and clonal diversity may have come out too low. Only after the peak T cell response were repertoires sampled.

Clones were read by immunoSEQ multiplex PCR, and TCRdb kept only the in-frame ones, dropping some. Counted here are tens of thousands of clones, 87% occurring once; the ten biggest clones make up around 18%. The material sequenced was peripheral blood, taken 28 days after the second AZD1222 dose. This receptor was obtained from an adult who received the AZD1222 COVID-19 vaccine. V gene TRBV30 combines with J gene TRBJ2-5, with 7 bases fitting TRBD2. The CDR3 loop reads CAWTSGAQETQYF. CDR3 nucleotide sequence: TGTGCCTGGACGAGCGGGGCCCAAGAGACCCAGTACTTC.